The rows below give T cell receptor beta chains drawn from one sample of a study of blood T cell dynamics during melanoma immunotherapy. The assay was immunoSEQ multiplex PCR, and TCRdb's table has in-frame clones only and misses some. The sample contains 9,500 to 15,000 clones, 85% to 90% of which appear only once. The material sequenced was blood, taken from a patient treated with checkpoint blockade. The receptors shown here come from a human donor with melanoma. The CDR3 runs from the conserved cysteine through the conserved F or W. D genes are given only for firm matches. Size tells how often a clone was seen (once, few, many) or the class of an expanded clone, and some rows leave it out.

V: TRBV13
length: 16
size: NA
D: NA
J: TRBJ2-1
CDR3: CASSLGGGFSYNEQFF
DNA: TGTGCCAGCAGCTTAGGCGGGGGCTTCTCCTACAATGAGCAGTTCTTC

V: TRBV5-1
length: 14
size: NA
D: NA
J: TRBJ1-1
CDR3: CASSLWNRYTEAFF
DNA: TGCGCCAGCAGCTTGTGGAACAGATACACTGAAGCTTTCTTT

V: TRBV4-1
length: 14
size: NA
D: TRBD1
J: TRBJ1-1
CDR3: CASSPRQGEAEAFF
DNA: TGCGCCAGCAGCCCACGACAGGGGGAGGCTGAAGCTTTCTTT

V: TRBV6-1
length: 14
size: NA
D: NA
J: TRBJ1-2
CDR3: CASSEGSAGSGYTF
DNA: TGTGCCAGCAGTGAAGGTTCGGCAGGGAGTGGCTACACCTTC

V: TRBV7-2
length: 12
size: NA
D: NA
J: TRBJ1-2
CDR3: CASSLLNYGYTF
DNA: TGTGCCAGCAGCTTACTTAACTATGGCTACACCTTC

V: TRBV5-8
length: 16
size: NA
D: TRBD1
J: TRBJ1-5
CDR3: CASSAGTGNSNQPQHF
DNA: TGTGCCAGCAGCGCTGGGACAGGGAATAGCAATCAGCCCCAGCATTTT

V: TRBV4-1
length: 15
size: NA
D: TRBD2
J: TRBJ2-1
CDR3: CASSQAGLLYNEQFF
DNA: TGCGCCAGCAGCCAAGCGGGACTACTATACAATGAGCAGTTCTTC

V: TRBV9
length: 16
size: NA
D: NA
J: TRBJ2-7
CDR3: CASSVGGFGSSYEQYF
DNA: TGTGCCAGCAGCGTAGGGGGATTTGGCAGCTCCTACGAGCAGTACTTC

V: TRBV29-1
length: 13
size: NA
D: NA
J: TRBJ1-2
CDR3: CSALGWAGDGYTF
DNA: TGCAGCGCCCTCGGTTGGGCAGGGGATGGCTACACCTTC

V: TRBV18
length: 14
size: NA
D: NA
J: TRBJ1-2
CDR3: CASSRAGENYGYTF
DNA: TGTGCCAGCTCACGGGCAGGGGAGAACTATGGCTACACCTTC

V: TRBV11-2
length: 13
size: NA
D: NA
J: TRBJ1-6
CDR3: CASSLDGGSPLHF
DNA: TGTGCCAGCAGCTTAGACGGTGGTTCACCCCTCCACTTT

V: TRBV5-1
length: 14
size: NA
D: NA
J: TRBJ1-1
CDR3: CASSLRPSHSEAFF
DNA: TGCGCCAGCAGCTTGCGTCCCAGCCACTCTGAAGCTTTCTTT

V: TRBV10-3
length: 13
size: NA
D: NA
J: TRBJ2-7
CDR3: CATRAKLTYEQYF
DNA: TGTGCCACCCGGGCAAAATTGACCTACGAGCAGTACTTC

V: TRBV6-1
length: 13
size: NA
D: NA
J: TRBJ2-1
CDR3: CASSVIAYNEQFF
DNA: TGTGCCAGCAGTGTAATAGCCTACAATGAGCAGTTCTTC

V: TRBV6-6
length: 14
size: NA
D: NA
J: TRBJ1-2
CDR3: CASSYLPGGDGYTF
DNA: TGTGCCAGCAGTTACCTACCCGGGGGCGATGGCTACACCTTC

V: TRBV7-9
length: 17
size: NA
D: NA
J: TRBJ1-3
CDR3: CASSNKEGRISGNTIYF
DNA: TGTGCCAGCAGCAACAAAGAGGGGAGGATCTCTGGAAACACCATATATTTT

V: TRBV5-4
length: 15
size: NA
D: NA
J: TRBJ1-1
CDR3: CASSLALTMNTEAFF
DNA: TGTGCCAGCAGCTTAGCCTTGACAATGAACACTGAAGCTTTCTTT

V: TRBV18
length: 13
size: NA
D: NA
J: TRBJ1-1
CDR3: CASSPGEGVGAFF
DNA: TGTGCCAGCTCACCGGGGGAGGGCGTCGGGGCTTTCTTT

V: TRBV2
length: 13
size: once
D: NA
J: TRBJ2-3
CDR3: CASTSGIPDTQYF
DNA: TGTGCCAGCACCTCAGGGATCCCAGATACGCAGTATTTT

V: TRBV7-9
length: 14
size: NA
D: TRBD2
J: TRBJ2-5
CDR3: CASSLGLAGETQYF
DNA: TGTGCCAGCAGCTTAGGACTAGCGGGAGAGACCCAGTACTTC

V: TRBV27
length: 15
size: NA
D: NA
J: TRBJ1-1
CDR3: CASSPIGESGTEAFF
DNA: TGTGCCAGCAGCCCCATTGGGGAATCCGGCACTGAAGCTTTCTTT

V: TRBV27
length: 14
size: NA
D: NA
J: TRBJ2-1
CDR3: CASNSIGLLDEQFF
DNA: TGTGCCAGCAATTCTATTGGTTTGCTGGATGAGCAGTTCTTC

V: TRBV6-1
length: 16
size: NA
D: NA
J: TRBJ1-2
CDR3: CASSEQGAMGKYGYTF
DNA: TGTGCCAGCAGTGAACAGGGAGCAATGGGCAAATATGGCTACACCTTC

V: TRBV5-1
length: 13
size: NA
D: NA
J: TRBJ1-2
CDR3: CASSYFRDYGYTF
DNA: TGCGCCAGCAGTTATTTCAGGGACTATGGCTACACCTTC

V: TRBV7-9
length: 12
size: NA
D: NA
J: TRBJ2-5
CDR3: CASSWEKETQYF
DNA: TGTGCCAGCAGCTGGGAAAAGGAGACCCAGTACTTC

V: TRBV7-3
length: 14
size: NA
D: NA
J: TRBJ2-2
CDR3: CASSLERLPGELFF
DNA: TGTGCCAGCAGCTTGGAGCGGCTGCCCGGGGAGCTGTTTTTT

V: TRBV9
length: 16
size: NA
D: NA
J: TRBJ2-1
CDR3: CASSAETGTTYNEQFF
DNA: TGTGCCAGCAGCGCGGAAACCGGGACCACCTACAATGAGCAGTTCTTC

V: TRBV30
length: 15
size: NA
D: TRBD1
J: TRBJ2-7
CDR3: CAWSSPGTVSHEQYF
DNA: TGTGCCTGGAGTTCCCCCGGGACAGTATCCCACGAGCAGTACTTC

V: TRBV27
length: 16
size: NA
D: NA
J: TRBJ2-7
CDR3: CASSLSVLSRVYEQYF
DNA: TGTGCCAGCAGTTTATCTGTACTCTCCCGCGTCTACGAGCAGTACTTC